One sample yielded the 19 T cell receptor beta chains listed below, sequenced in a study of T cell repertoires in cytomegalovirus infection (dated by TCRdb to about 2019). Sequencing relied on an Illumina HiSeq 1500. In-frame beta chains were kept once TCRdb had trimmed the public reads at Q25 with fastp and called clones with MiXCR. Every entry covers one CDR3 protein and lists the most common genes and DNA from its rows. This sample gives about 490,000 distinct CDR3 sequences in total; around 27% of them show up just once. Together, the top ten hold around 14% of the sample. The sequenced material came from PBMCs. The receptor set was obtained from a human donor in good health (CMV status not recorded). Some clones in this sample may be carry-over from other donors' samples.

CDR3 region: CASSLPSGDQETQYF. In DNA form, the CDR3 reads TGCGCCAGCAGCTTGCCTAGCGGGGACCAAGAGACCCAGTACTTC. The chain combines TRBV5-1 with TRBJ2-5, with 9 bases aligning to TRBD2. The CDR3 is 15 residues long. CDR1 SGHRS and CDR2 YFSETQ come from the germline V gene. The V gene end was trimmed by 1 base and the J gene end by 0 bases; junction bases not matched to a gene: 1. Variable domain in full (rest from reference TRBV5-1 and TRBJ2-5): KAGVTQTPRYLIKTRGQQVTLSCSPISGHRSVSWYQQTPGQGLQFLFEYFSETQRNKGNFPGRFSGRQFSNSRSEMNVSTLELGDSALYLCASSLPSGDQETQYFGPGTRLLVL.

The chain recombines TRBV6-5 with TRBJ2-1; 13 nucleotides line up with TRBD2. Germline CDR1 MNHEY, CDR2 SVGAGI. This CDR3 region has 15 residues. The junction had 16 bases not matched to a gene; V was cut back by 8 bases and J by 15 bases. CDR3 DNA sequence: TGTGCCAGCGGAGCCACTAGCGGGAGGGTTCCGGCTCGGTTCTTC. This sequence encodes CASGATSGRVPARFF.

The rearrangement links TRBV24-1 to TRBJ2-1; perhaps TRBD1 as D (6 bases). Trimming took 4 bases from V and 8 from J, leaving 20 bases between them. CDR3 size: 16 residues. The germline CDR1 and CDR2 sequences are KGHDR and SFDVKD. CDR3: CATSEPAPRGSDEQFF. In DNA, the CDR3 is TGTGCCACCAGTGAGCCCGCCCCTAGGGGGTCGGATGAGCAGTTCTTC.

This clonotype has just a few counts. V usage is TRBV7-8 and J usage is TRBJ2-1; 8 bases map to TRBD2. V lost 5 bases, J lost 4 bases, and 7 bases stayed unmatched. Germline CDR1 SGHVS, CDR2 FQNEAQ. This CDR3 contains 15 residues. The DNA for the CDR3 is TGTGCCAGCAGCCAAGACGGGAGGGATTACAATGAGCAGTTCTTC. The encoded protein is CASSQDGRDYNEQFF.

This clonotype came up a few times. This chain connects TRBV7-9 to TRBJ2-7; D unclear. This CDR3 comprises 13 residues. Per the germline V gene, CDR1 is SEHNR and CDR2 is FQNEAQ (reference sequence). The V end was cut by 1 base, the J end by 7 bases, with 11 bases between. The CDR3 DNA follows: TGTGCCAGCAGCTTAGTCTCCTCCCGGGAGCAGTACTTC. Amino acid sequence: CASSLVSSREQYF.

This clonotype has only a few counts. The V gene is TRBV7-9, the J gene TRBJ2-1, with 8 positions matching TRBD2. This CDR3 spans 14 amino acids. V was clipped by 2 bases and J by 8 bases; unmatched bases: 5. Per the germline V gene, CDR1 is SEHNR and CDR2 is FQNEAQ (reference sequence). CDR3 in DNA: TGTGCCAGCAGCTTACCCGGGAGGGGTCATGAGCAGTTCTTC. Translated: CASSLPGRGHEQFF.

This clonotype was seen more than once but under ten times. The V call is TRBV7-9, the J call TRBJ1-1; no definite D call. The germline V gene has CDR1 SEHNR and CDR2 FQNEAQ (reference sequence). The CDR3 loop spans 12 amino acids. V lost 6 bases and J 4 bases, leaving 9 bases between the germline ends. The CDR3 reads CASRPEGTEAFF. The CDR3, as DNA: TGTGCCAGCAGACCAGAGGGCACTGAAGCTTTCTTT.

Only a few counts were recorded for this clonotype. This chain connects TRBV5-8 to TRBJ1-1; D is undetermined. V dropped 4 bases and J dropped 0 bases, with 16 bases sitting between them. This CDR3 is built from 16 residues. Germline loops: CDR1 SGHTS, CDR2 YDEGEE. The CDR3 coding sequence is TGTGCCAGCAGCCGATGGACGGCTCGACTGAACACTGAAGCTTTCTTT. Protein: CASSRWTARLNTEAFF.

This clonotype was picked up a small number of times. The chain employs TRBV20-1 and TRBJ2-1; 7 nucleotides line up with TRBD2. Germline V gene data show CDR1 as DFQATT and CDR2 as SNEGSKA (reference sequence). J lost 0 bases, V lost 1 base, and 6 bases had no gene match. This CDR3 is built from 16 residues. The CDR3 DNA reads TGCAGTGCTAGAGGCCTGGGGACTATCTCCTACAATGAGCAGTTCTTC. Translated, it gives CSARGLGTISYNEQFF.

The CDR3 DNA sequence: TGCAGCGTTGGGACTAGCGGTTACAATGAGCAGTTCTTC. Amino acids: CSVGTSGYNEQFF. The rearrangement links TRBV29-1 to TRBJ2-1; 10 bases agree with TRBD2. Trimming removed 4 bases from V and 4 bases from J; junction bases left unmatched: 1. The CDR3 is 13 residues long. Germline CDR1 SQVTM, CDR2 ANQGSEA.

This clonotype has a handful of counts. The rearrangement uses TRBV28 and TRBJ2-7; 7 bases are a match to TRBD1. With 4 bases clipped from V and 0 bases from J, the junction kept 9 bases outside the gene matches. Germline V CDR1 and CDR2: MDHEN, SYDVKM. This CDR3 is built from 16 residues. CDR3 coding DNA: TGTGCCAGCAGTTCCCCAAGGACAGGTCACTCCTACGAGCAGTACTTC. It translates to CASSSPRTGHSYEQYF.

CDR3 amino acids: CASSYFGTGDTEAFF. In DNA, the CDR3 is TGTGCCAGCAGTTATTTCGGGACAGGAGACACTGAAGCTTTCTTT. The chain is built from TRBV6-9 and TRBJ1-1; TRBD1 aligns across 8 bases. CDR3 length: 15 amino acids. Trimming removed 1 base from V and 3 bases from J; junction bases left unmatched: 4. The germline CDR1 and CDR2 sequences are MNHGY and SVAAGI.

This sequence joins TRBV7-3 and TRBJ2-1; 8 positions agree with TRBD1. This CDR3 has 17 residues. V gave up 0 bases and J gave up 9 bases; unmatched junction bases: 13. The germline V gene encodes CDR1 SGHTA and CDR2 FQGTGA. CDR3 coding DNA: TGTGCCAGCAGCTTAACCCCCGGACAGGGTATTGGAGGTGAGCAGTTCTTC. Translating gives CASSLTPGQGIGGEQFF.

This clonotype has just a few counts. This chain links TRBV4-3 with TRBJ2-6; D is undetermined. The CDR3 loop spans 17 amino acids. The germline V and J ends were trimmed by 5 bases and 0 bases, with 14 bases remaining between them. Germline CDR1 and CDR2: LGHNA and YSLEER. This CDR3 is CASSMNTRSSGANVLTF. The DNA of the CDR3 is TGCGCCAGCAGCATGAACACTCGTAGCTCTGGGGCCAACGTCCTGACTTTC.

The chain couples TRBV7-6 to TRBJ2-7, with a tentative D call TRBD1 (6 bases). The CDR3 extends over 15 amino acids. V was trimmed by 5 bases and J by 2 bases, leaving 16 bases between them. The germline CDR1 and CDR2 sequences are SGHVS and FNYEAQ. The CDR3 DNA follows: TGTGCCAGCAGCCCCCCCGCGACAGGTACCTACGAGCAGTACTTC. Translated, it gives CASSPPATGTYEQYF.

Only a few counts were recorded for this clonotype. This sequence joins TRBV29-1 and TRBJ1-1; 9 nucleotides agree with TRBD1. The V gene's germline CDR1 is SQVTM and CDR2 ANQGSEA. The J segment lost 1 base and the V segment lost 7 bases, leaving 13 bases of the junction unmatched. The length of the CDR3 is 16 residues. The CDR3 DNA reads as TGCAGCGCCACACCGGGACAGGGAATTAGGAACACTGAAGCTTTCTTT. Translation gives CSATPGQGIRNTEAFF.

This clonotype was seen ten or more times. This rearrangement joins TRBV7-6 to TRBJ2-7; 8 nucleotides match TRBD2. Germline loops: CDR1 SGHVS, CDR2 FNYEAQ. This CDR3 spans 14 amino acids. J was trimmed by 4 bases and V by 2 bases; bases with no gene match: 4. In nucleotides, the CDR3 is TGTGCCAGCAGCTTATACGGGAGGGCTTACGAGCAGTACTTC. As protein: CASSLYGRAYEQYF.

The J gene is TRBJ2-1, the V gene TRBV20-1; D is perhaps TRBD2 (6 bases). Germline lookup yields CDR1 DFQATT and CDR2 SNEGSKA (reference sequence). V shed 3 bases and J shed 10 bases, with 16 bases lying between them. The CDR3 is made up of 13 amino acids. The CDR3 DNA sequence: TGCAGTGCTAGGAACCCACGGGGGTGGGAGCAGTTCTTC. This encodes CSARNPRGWEQFF.

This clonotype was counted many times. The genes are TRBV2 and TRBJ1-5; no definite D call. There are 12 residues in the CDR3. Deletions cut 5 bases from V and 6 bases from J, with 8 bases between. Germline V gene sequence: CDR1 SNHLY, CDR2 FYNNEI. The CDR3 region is CASSPDRQPQHF. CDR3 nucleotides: TGTGCCAGCAGTCCCGACCGTCAGCCCCAGCATTTT.